A single sample is the source of the 22 T cell receptor beta chains below, sequenced in a study of graft-versus-host responses after intestinal transplantation. Measured with immunoSEQ multiplex PCR; TCRdb has only the in-frame clones, and not every one. Of 15,000 to 20,000 clones listed, around two fifths are singletons. The researchers put about 200,000 CFSE-labeled responder cells into plates with about 200,000 irradiated, violet-dye-labeled stimulator cells. The sample here was alloreactive CD8+ T cells from a mixed lymphocyte reaction culture, taken before intestinal transplant. Subset indicated: CFSE-low proliferating T cells sorted from roughly six-day pre-transplant mixed lymphocyte reaction (GvH or HvG direction). Every receptor here comes from a human patient who received an intestinal transplant.

The V call is TRBV7-8, the J call TRBJ1-1; D is perhaps TRBD1 (5 bases). There are 16 residues in the CDR3. The germline V gene has CDR1 SGHVS and CDR2 FQNEAQ. The V end was cut by 0 bases, the J end by 1 base, with 12 bases between. This CDR3 reads CASSLAPSGGNTEAFF. The CDR3 coding sequence is TGTGCCAGCAGCTTAGCACCCTCCGGGGGGAACACTGAAGCTTTCTTT. Together with reference TRBV7-8 and TRBJ1-1, the CDR3 gives the full variable domain: GAGVSQSPRYKVAKRGQDVALRCDPISGHVSLFWYQQALGQGPEFLTYFQNEAQLDKSGLPSDRFFAERPEGSVSTLKIQRTQQEDSAVYLCASSLAPSGGNTEAFFGQGTRLTVV.

The chain is built from TRBV19 and TRBJ2-7; TRBD1 agrees at 7 bases. The CDR3 consists of 13 residues. Germline V lookup: CDR1 LNHDA, CDR2 SQIVND (reference sequence). V was clipped by 5 bases and J by 2 bases; unmatched bases: 3. The CDR3 is CASSPGTAYEQYF. The CDR3 bases are TGTGCCAGTAGTCCCGGGACAGCCTACGAGCAGTACTTC.

This clone was seen more than once but under ten times. The chain uses TRBV7-2 and TRBJ2-1, with a possible D match to TRBD2 (6 bases). Trimming left V 1 base short and J 0 bases short, with 10 bases between. Germline V gene sequence: CDR1 SGHTA, CDR2 FQGNSA. The CDR3 covers 16 residues. CDR3 DNA sequence: TGTGCCAGCAGCTTAGTGGGGGGAAGCTCCTACAATGAGCAGTTCTTC. Its translation is CASSLVGGSSYNEQFF.

This clone was seen just once. The CDR3 bases are TGCGCCAGCAGCTTATGGGGGAACACTGAAGCTTTCTTT. It codes for CASSLWGNTEAFF. V is TRBV5-1 and J is TRBJ1-1; D is unclear. This CDR3 comprises 13 residues. The germline gives CDR1 SGHRS, CDR2 YFSETQ. Trimming shortened V by 2 bases and J by 1 base, and 6 bases separated the two germline ends.

The chain joins TRBV27 to TRBJ1-3; D gene uncertain. The CDR3 runs 15 residues. Trimming removed 3 bases from V and 0 bases from J, with 9 bases in between. The germline CDR1 and CDR2 sequences are MNHEY and SMNVEV (reference sequence). CDR3 in amino acids: CASSLSYASGNTIYF. CDR3 nucleotide sequence: TGTGCCAGCAGTTTGTCGTATGCCTCTGGAAACACCATATATTTT.

This clone was counted only a few times. The chain links TRBV5-6 to TRBJ1-1; possibly TRBD1 for D (5 bases). V dropped 2 bases and J dropped 6 bases, with 14 bases sitting between them. Germline V gene lookup returns CDR1 SGHDT and CDR2 YYEEEE. The CDR3 spans 14 residues. This CDR3 is CASSFGSGGAEAFF. As DNA, the CDR3 is TGTGCCAGCAGCTTTGGGAGTGGGGGGGCTGAAGCTTTCTTT.

The rearrangement uses TRBV11-2 and TRBJ2-5; D may be TRBD1 (6 bases). This CDR3 has 13 residues. V shed 4 bases and J shed 8 bases, with 14 bases lying between them. Germline CDR1 and CDR2: SGHAT and FQNNGV. Here the CDR3 reads CASSWGRRTTQYF. The CDR3 bases are TGTGCCAGCAGCTGGGGGCGGAGGACAACCCAGTACTTC.

This clone was counted between two and nine times. Other DNA sequences in this sample translate to the same CDR3. This sequence joins TRBV27 and TRBJ1-1; D ambiguous. The V end lost 3 bases, the J end lost 0 bases, and 8 bases lay between the germline ends. There are 14 residues in the CDR3. Germline V gene sequence: CDR1 MNHEY, CDR2 SMNVEV (reference sequence). The CDR3 bases are TGTGCCAGCAGTTTTGGCGGTTTGAACACTGAAGCTTTCTTT. It yields the protein CASSFGGLNTEAFF.

This clone is medium-sized. The chain uses TRBV7-9 and TRBJ2-1, with D perhaps TRBD2 (6 bases). The CDR3 totals 14 residues. V lost 2 bases to trimming and J lost 8 bases, with 13 bases between them. The germline V gene encodes CDR1 SEHNR and CDR2 FQNEAQ (reference sequence). DNA for the CDR3: TGTGCCAGCAGCTTAAAGCCGGGAGACTATGAGCAGTTCTTC. It is translated as CASSLKPGDYEQFF.

In this sample, this clone turned up a few times. This rearrangement joins TRBV7-3 to TRBJ1-1, with a weak D call TRBD1 (5 bases). V gave up 5 bases and J gave up 1 base, with 23 bases separating them. The CDR3 spans 18 residues. Per the germline V gene, CDR1 is SGHTA and CDR2 is FQGTGA. CDR3 nucleotide sequence: TGTGCCAGCAGCCAGCTAAGAGGGGACGTGGTTAAGAACACTGAAGCTTTCTTT. Its translation is CASSQLRGDVVKNTEAFF.

The table lists this clone with a few counts. Written as DNA, the CDR3 is TGTGCCAGCAGTCCTTACAGGTTTCCCTCTGGGGCCAACGTCCTGACTTTC. Translating it yields CASSPYRFPSGANVLTF. V usage is TRBV27 and J usage is TRBJ2-6; a weak D match, TRBD1 (5 bases). In germline, CDR1 is MNHEY, CDR2 SMNVEV (reference sequence). This CDR3 is 17 amino acids long. V dropped 5 bases and J dropped 0 bases, with 14 bases sitting between them.

The chain joins TRBV28 to TRBJ1-5; D is undetermined. CDR3 size: 16 residues. Germline CDR1 is MDHEN and CDR2 is SYDVKM. V was shortened by 6 bases and J by 5 bases, with 20 bases between the two germline ends. The CDR3 spells CASRGRDRFPDQPQHF. The DNA for the CDR3 is TGTGCCAGCAGAGGACGGGATCGGTTTCCGGATCAGCCCCAGCATTTT.

This chain links TRBV6-6 with TRBJ2-7; D might be TRBD2 (6 bases). Germline lookup yields CDR1 MNHNY and CDR2 SVGAGI (reference sequence). The CDR3 covers 14 residues. V gave up 7 bases and J gave up 2 bases, with 15 bases separating them. CDR3 residues: CASTLPGGTYEQYF. CDR3 nucleotides: TGTGCCAGCACCCTACCCGGGGGAACCTACGAGCAGTACTTC.

This chain connects TRBV27 to TRBJ2-7; 12 positions agree with TRBD2. Germline CDR1 and CDR2: MNHEY and SMNVEV (reference sequence). The V and J ends lost 5 bases and 3 bases, in that order; junction bases with no gene match: 11. CDR3 size: 17 residues. CDR3 DNA: TGTGCCAGCAGTCGCTTGACGACTAGCGGGAGCGACTACGAGCAGTACTTC. Its protein product is CASSRLTTSGSDYEQYF.

CDR3 protein: CATSAGVNEQFF. CDR3 bases: TGTGCCACCTCAGCGGGAGTGAATGAGCAGTTCTTC. V is TRBV6-5 and J is TRBJ2-1; TRBD2 agrees at 8 bases. CDR3 size: 12 residues. CDR1 and CDR2 from the germline V gene are MNHEY and SVGAGI. V lost 10 bases to trimming and J lost 7 bases; unmatched junction nucleotides: 6.

The chain carries TRBV7-8 and TRBJ2-5, with TRBD2 identical over 7 bases. After removal of 1 base from V and 0 bases from J, the junction contained 8 bases not matched to a gene. CDR1 SGHVS and CDR2 FQNEAQ come from the germline V gene. The length of the CDR3 is 17 residues. The CDR3 nucleotides are TGTGCCAGCAGCTTAGTAGGGACTATTCTGTACCAAGAGACCCAGTACTTC. This codes for CASSLVGTILYQETQYF.

This chain joins TRBV2 and TRBJ2-1; 7 bases line up with TRBD2. Germline V gene data show CDR1 as SNHLY and CDR2 as FYNNEI. The CDR3 sequence is 14 residues long. The J segment lost 8 bases and the V segment lost 7 bases, leaving 11 bases of the junction unmatched. This CDR3 is CASNRLAPWDEQFF. The CDR3 nucleotides read TGTGCCAGCAATAGACTAGCTCCTTGGGATGAGCAGTTCTTC. Drawing the rest from reference TRBV2 and TRBJ2-1, the complete variable domain is EPEVTQTPSHQVTQMGQEVILRCVPISNHLYFYWYRQILGQKVEFLVSFYNNEISEKSEIFDDQFSVERPDGSNFTLKIRSTKLEDSAMYFCASNRLAPWDEQFFGPGTRLTVL.

The rearrangement joins TRBV7-6 to TRBJ2-2; 8 positions agree with TRBD2. CDR1 SGHVS and CDR2 FNYEAQ come from the germline V gene. The CDR3 length is 15 residues. V lost 5 bases and J lost 5; bases outside the gene matches: 7. CDR3 in amino acids: CASSTHSGATGELFF. CDR3 bases: TGTGCCAGCAGCACACATAGCGGGGCGACCGGGGAGCTGTTTTTT.

The chain has TRBV5-1 and TRBJ2-7; D is tentatively TRBD1 or TRBD2 (6 bases each). Between the trimmed V and J ends, which lost 2 bases and 4 bases, there was a span of 22 bases. There are 17 residues in the CDR3. Germline V CDR1 and CDR2: SGHRS, YFSETQ. CDR3 residues: CASSLRNSGVGGYEQYF. The CDR3 DNA is TGCGCCAGCAGCTTACGGAACTCAGGGGTAGGAGGGTACGAGCAGTACTTC.

The rearrangement links TRBV6-6 to TRBJ2-7; 9 nucleotides align to TRBD1. With 2 bases clipped from V and 6 bases from J, the junction kept 5 bases outside the gene matches. The CDR3 loop spans 14 amino acids. From germline, CDR1 is MNHNY and CDR2 SVGAGI (reference sequence). The CDR3 is CASSYAQGAAEQYF. CDR3 DNA: TGTGCCAGCAGTTACGCACAGGGGGCGGCCGAGCAGTACTTC.

This clone showed up just a few times. The chain couples TRBV9 to TRBJ2-1, with D unresolved. Between the trimmed V and J ends, which lost 4 bases and 6 bases, there was a span of 14 bases. The CDR3 is 14 residues long. Germline CDR1 and CDR2: SGDLS and YYNGEE. The CDR3 nucleotides read TGTGCCAGCAGCCCCTCATCCTCGGGCAATGAGCAGTTCTTC. Its translation is CASSPSSSGNEQFF.

This sequence joins TRBV15 and TRBJ2-1; possibly TRBD1 or TRBD2 for D (5 bases each). Germline loops: CDR1 LNHNV, CDR2 YYDKDF (reference sequence). The V and J ends lost 4 bases and 10 bases respectively, with 17 bases between them. The CDR3 contains 14 residues. CDR3 in DNA: TGTGCCACCAGCACGTGGTCATCGGGACGGGAGCAGTTCTTC. As protein: CATSTWSSGREQFF.